Listed below are T cell receptor beta chains from one sample, sequenced in a study of T cell responses to AZD1222 COVID-19 vaccine. Measured with immunoSEQ multiplex PCR; TCRdb has only the in-frame clones, and not every one. Of around 70,000 clones in the sample, approximately 81% are singletons; the top ten hold roughly 22%. Sequenced here: peripheral blood, sampled on day 0 of AZD1222 vaccination. The receptors were sampled from an adult in good health. The CDR3 runs from the conserved cysteine through the conserved F or W. The D gene is left open where the match is weak. Clone size is shown for a subset of rows, as once, few, many or a class of expanded clone.

NA	NA	TRBV3-1/TRBV3-2	TRBJ1-2	TGTGCCAGCAGCCCCTCGGCGGGGGGCTATGGCTACACCTTC	CASSPSAGGYGYTF
TRBD1	once	TRBV10-2	TRBJ1-6	TGCGCCAGTCAGGGGGCTCACGATTCACCCCTCCACTTT	CASQGAHDSPLHF
NA	NA	TRBV5-1	TRBJ2-7	TGCGCCAGCATGGGTAGCCTCTACGAGCAGTACTTC	CASMGSLYEQYF
NA	once	TRBV5-1	TRBJ1-1	TGCGCCAGCAGCTTCCCCGGGGGGACTGAAGCTTTCTTT	CASSFPGGTEAFF
NA	NA	TRBV3-1/TRBV3-2	TRBJ2-3	TGTGCCAGCAGCCGGGTAGGGCGCTTAGATACGCAGTATTTT	CASSRVGRLDTQYF
TRBD2	NA	TRBV15	TRBJ2-1	TGTGCCACCAGCAGGTCGACTAGCGGGCACAATGAGCAGTTCTTC	CATSRSTSGHNEQFF
NA	NA	TRBV7-8	TRBJ2-3	TGTGCCAGCAGCTTCCTAGGGACCCTTGGAGCAGATACGCAGTATTTT	CASSFLGTLGADTQYF
NA	NA	TRBV18	TRBJ1-4	TGTGCCAGCTCACCCGGCGGGTCAACTAATGAAAAACTGTTTTTT	CASSPGGSTNEKLFF
NA	NA	TRBV11-2	TRBJ2-7	TGTGCCAGCAGCTTAGATAGGGCGACCTACGAGCAGTACTTC	CASSLDRATYEQYF
NA	NA	TRBV28	TRBJ2-1	TGTGCCAGCAGTTTGTTGAAAAGCTACAATGAGCAGTTCTTC	CASSLLKSYNEQFF
NA	NA	TRBV2	TRBJ1-1	TGTGCCAGCAGTGAGCAGAACACTGAAGCTTTCTTT	CASSEQNTEAFF
TRBD2	NA	TRBV5-1	TRBJ2-7	TGCGCCAGCAGCGGACGGACTAGCGGGAAGAACTACGAGCAGTACTTC	CASSGRTSGKNYEQYF
NA	NA	TRBV9	TRBJ1-1	TGTGCCAGCAGCGTAGATGGGCGGAGGGCTTTCTTT	CASSVDGRRAFF
NA	few	TRBV7-2	TRBJ2-1	TGTGCCAGCACCCTTTCGTGGGAAGGTGAGCAGTTCTTC	CASTLSWEGEQFF
NA	NA	TRBV24-1	TRBJ2-4	TGTGCCACCAGTGACAGGGACGGCAAAAACATTCAGTACTTC	CATSDRDGKNIQYF
TRBD2	NA	TRBV3-1/TRBV3-2	TRBJ2-4	TGTGCCAGCAGCCAATCTGGGAGGGTTAGCGGGCCACCCCGCAAAAACATTCAGTACTTC	CASSQSGRVSGPPRKNIQYF
TRBD2	NA	TRBV6-1	TRBJ2-7	TGTGCCAGCAGTGTACCGGGACTAGAGATTTCTGCCTACGAGCAGTACTTC	CASSVPGLEISAYEQYF
TRBD1	NA	TRBV28	TRBJ2-5	TGTGCCAGCAGTTCTCCGGACAGGGAAGAGACCCAGTACTTC	CASSSPDREETQYF
TRBD2	NA	TRBV3-1/TRBV3-2	TRBJ2-2	TGTGCCAGCAGCCGCCGGGTGGCGGGGGGGAGCGGGGAGCTGTTTTTT	CASSRRVAGGSGELFF
NA	NA	TRBV7-2	TRBJ1-4	TGTGCCAGCAGCCCTTGGGTCCCAACTAATGAAAAACTGTTTTTT	CASSPWVPTNEKLFF
TRBD1	few	TRBV27	TRBJ1-6	TGTGCCAGCAGTAAACAGGGGGCCGGGAATTCACCCCTCCACTTT	CASSKQGAGNSPLHF
NA	NA	TRBV3-1/TRBV3-2	TRBJ2-7	TGTGCCAGCAGCCACTATTGGAGGAAGGACGAGCAGTACTTC	CASSHYWRKDEQYF
NA	NA	TRBV7-9	TRBJ1-2	TGTGCCAGCAGCTTAGCGGTTGGGGGAGATGGCTACACCTTC	CASSLAVGGDGYTF
TRBD1	NA	TRBV5-8	TRBJ1-2	TGTGCCAGCAGAACCGGGACAGGGGGCCCCTATGGCTACACCTTC	CASRTGTGGPYGYTF
NA	NA	TRBV29-1	TRBJ2-3	TGCAGCGTAGGGACGTCGGGGACAGATACGCAGTATTTT	CSVGTSGTDTQYF
NA	NA	TRBV12-3/TRBV12-4	TRBJ1-2	TGTGCCAGCAGTTTTAGGGGTACCTATGGCTACACCTTC	CASSFRGTYGYTF
NA	NA	TRBV4-1	TRBJ2-5	TGCGCCAGCAGCCAAGAATCCAGGGCAAGTGGGACCCAGTACTTC	CASSQESRASGTQYF
TRBD1	NA	TRBV19	TRBJ1-2	TGTGCCAGTTCCCCCCCGGGACAGGAGAATTTTAGAGGCTACACCTTC	CASSPPGQENFRGYTF
NA	few	TRBV4-2	TRBJ1-1	TGTGCCAGCAGCCAAGATCTCTGGGGTGGGACTGAAGCTTTCTTT	CASSQDLWGGTEAFF
NA	NA	TRBV6-5	TRBJ1-1	TGTGCCAGCAGGGATGGCCCTGAAGCTTTCTTT	CASRDGPEAFF
TRBD2	NA	TRBV11-2	TRBJ2-2	TGTGCCAGCAGCTTAGGGACTAGCGGGAGGGCCACCGGGGAGCTGTTTTTT	CASSLGTSGRATGELFF
NA	NA	TRBV5-1	TRBJ2-5	TGCGCCAGCAGCAGAGGACAGCAAGAGACCCAGTACTTC	CASSRGQQETQYF
TRBD1	NA	TRBV6-5	TRBJ1-5	TGTGCCAGCAGCTTGGGACAGGTGAATCAGCCCCAGCATTTT	CASSLGQVNQPQHF
TRBD1	NA	TRBV11-2	TRBJ1-2	TGTGCCAGCGGGACAGTCCATGGCTACACCTTC	CASGTVHGYTF
NA	NA	TRBV28	TRBJ1-3	TGTGCCAGCAGCCTTGCGGGAAACACCATATATTTT	CASSLAGNTIYF
NA	once	TRBV10-1	TRBJ1-2	TGCGCCAGCAGTCCGGGAGCTAACTATGGCTACACCTTC	CASSPGANYGYTF
TRBD2	NA	TRBV9	TRBJ2-1	TGTGCCAGCAGCGGGGACTACCACAATGAGCAGTTCTTC	CASSGDYHNEQFF
NA	NA	TRBV21-1	TRBJ1-1	TGTGCCAGCAGCAAAAATAGGGGGGTACTGAACACTGAAGCTTTCTTT	CASSKNRGVLNTEAFF
TRBD1	NA	TRBV15	TRBJ2-1	TGTGCCACCGACAGGGGTTCTTACAATGAGCAGTTCTTC	CATDRGSYNEQFF
TRBD2	NA	TRBV7-2	TRBJ2-1	TGTGCCAGCAGCTTAAGCGGGGGGAGCTACAATGAGCAGTTCTTC	CASSLSGGSYNEQFF
NA	NA	TRBV18	TRBJ1-1	TGTGCCAGCTCACCCTCCAGTCAAGGCACTGAAGCTTTCTTT	CASSPSSQGTEAFF
TRBD1	NA	TRBV4-2	TRBJ2-7	TGTGCCAGCAGCCGTGTGACAGGGTCCTACGAGCAGTACTTC	CASSRVTGSYEQYF
TRBD2	NA	TRBV10-2	TRBJ2-1	TGCGCCAGCAGTGGGTCACTAGCGTATGAGCAGTTCTTC	CASSGSLAYEQFF
TRBD1	NA	TRBV18	TRBJ1-1	TGTGCCAGCTCACCACAGGGGGCTGGTTTCACTGAAGCTTTCTTT	CASSPQGAGFTEAFF
NA	NA	TRBV6-5	TRBJ2-1	TGTGCCAGCAGTCCTCAGGGAAGGGTGTGGTTCTTC	CASSPQGRVWFF
NA	once	TRBV15	TRBJ1-2	TGTGCCACCAGCAGAGGGGACAACTACCCCTATGGCTACACCTTC	CATSRGDNYPYGYTF
TRBD2	NA	TRBV5-1	TRBJ2-7	TGCGCCAGCAGCCTTAGCGGGCGCGAGCAGTACTTC	CASSLSGREQYF
NA	NA	TRBV7-3	TRBJ2-2	TGTGCCAGCAGGGGACAGAACACCGGGGAGCTGTTTTTT	CASRGQNTGELFF